What follows are 27 T cell receptor beta chains derived from one specimen sequenced in a study of blood T cell repertoires in COVID-19. Profiling relied on immunoSEQ multiplex PCR, and the TCRdb table lists in-frame clones only, not all of them. The sample consists of 250,000 or so clones, 65% to 90% of them appearing once. The sample taken for sequencing was peripheral blood. The receptors shown here come from a man between 25 and 39 years old with active or convalescent COVID-19.

The chain is built from TRBV18 and TRBJ2-7; D remains unclear. The length of the CDR3 is 13 residues. Trimming pared 3 bases from V and 0 bases from J, leaving 6 bases between. The germline V gene encodes CDR1 KGHSH and CDR2 LQKENI. The CDR3 DNA reads as TGTGCCAGCTCACCCTTCGGCTCCTACGAGCAGTACTTC. This translates into CASSPFGSYEQYF.

The chain joins TRBV5-6 to TRBJ2-7, with 10 bases identical to TRBD2. This CDR3 has 15 amino acids. V shed 4 bases, J shed 4 bases, and the junction held 8 bases outside the gene matches. The germline V gene encodes CDR1 SGHDT and CDR2 YYEEEE. The CDR3 nucleotides read TGTGCCAGCAGCCTTGGGACTAGCGTGAGGTACGAGCAGTACTTC. It codes for CASSLGTSVRYEQYF.

The chain links TRBV7-2 to TRBJ2-5; 8 positions agree with TRBD2. This CDR3 is 17 amino acids long. J gave up 9 bases and V 1 base, and 16 bases lay outside the gene matches. Germline values: CDR1 SGHTA, CDR2 FQGNSA. The CDR3 DNA sequence: TGTGCCAGCAGCTTAGAGCCTCAGGGCGGGGGGTTCGTGCCCCAGTACTTC. Its translation: CASSLEPQGGGFVPQYF.

The chain is built from TRBV19 and TRBJ1-6; 7 bases align to TRBD1. J gave up 10 bases and V 2 bases, and 11 bases lay outside the gene matches. Germline V gene data show CDR1 as LNHDA and CDR2 as SQIVND (reference sequence). This CDR3 spans 16 amino acids. Here the CDR3 reads CASSIIFATGRSPLHF. Written as DNA, the CDR3 is TGTGCCAGTAGTATAATCTTTGCGACAGGGCGGTCACCCCTCCACTTT.

The V call is TRBV5-8, the J call TRBJ1-1; D gene uncertain. The CDR3 spans 14 residues. Germline assignment: CDR1 SGHTS and CDR2 YDEGEE. The V end was cut by 6 bases, the J end by 0 bases, with 12 bases between. CDR3 coding DNA: TGTGCCAGCATTGAGTATCCCATGAACACTGAAGCTTTCTTT. It is translated as CASIEYPMNTEAFF.

V usage is TRBV9 and J usage is TRBJ2-1; 9 bases fit TRBD2. V was clipped by 4 bases and J by 8 bases; unmatched bases: 7. The CDR3 loop spans 14 amino acids. The germline V gene encodes CDR1 SGDLS and CDR2 YYNGEE. CDR3 in amino acids: CASSPSGAGDEQFF. The CDR3 bases are TGTGCCAGCAGCCCTAGCGGGGCCGGGGATGAGCAGTTCTTC.

The chain employs TRBV4-2 and TRBJ2-4, with 8 bases lining up with TRBD1. Germline V CDR1 and CDR2: LGHNA, YNFKEQ. V was clipped by 3 bases and J by 0 bases; unmatched bases: 13. The CDR3 runs to 19 residues. Written as DNA, the CDR3 is TGTGCCAGCAGCCACCCGGGACAGGAGGCCTCCCTAGCCAAAAACATTCAGTACTTC. Translation gives CASSHPGQEASLAKNIQYF.

This clone showed up just once. This chain uses TRBV30 with TRBJ1-4; no clear D gene. V was pared by 2 bases and J by 8 bases, with 6 bases between. The CDR3 loop spans 11 amino acids. Germline CDR1 GTSNPN, CDR2 SVGIG (reference sequence). The CDR3 is CAWSREEKLFF. In nucleotides, the CDR3 is TGTGCCTGGAGTCGAGAGGAAAAACTGTTTTTT.

The rearrangement joins TRBV29-1 to TRBJ1-1; D unclear. Germline-derived CDR1 and CDR2 are SQVTM and ANQGSEA. Deletions cut 5 bases from V and 6 bases from J, with 13 bases between. The CDR3 has 12 amino acids. The CDR3, as DNA: TGCAGCGTTCTTTCTTCCGGGGCTGAAGCTTTCTTT. Translation: CSVLSSGAEAFF.

The V and J genes are TRBV7-9 and TRBJ2-1; 9 bases fit TRBD2. CDR1 is SEHNR and CDR2 is FQNEAQ in the germline V gene (reference sequence). This CDR3 contains 15 residues. Trimming removed 1 base from V and 5 bases from J; junction bases left unmatched: 3. CDR3 residues: CASSLGSGGHNEQFF. DNA for the CDR3: TGTGCCAGCAGCTTAGGCAGCGGGGGGCACAATGAGCAGTTCTTC.

V usage is TRBV5-1 and J usage is TRBJ2-3, with 12 bases identical to TRBD2. The CDR3 totals 16 residues. Germline CDR1 and CDR2: SGHRS and YFSETQ. The J segment lost 2 bases and the V segment lost 2 bases, leaving 3 bases of the junction unmatched. The CDR3, as DNA: TGCGCCAGCAGCTTACTAGCGGGGGGCCCCACAGATACGCAGTATTTT. As protein: CASSLLAGGPTDTQYF.

V and J are TRBV7-9 and TRBJ1-2; 7 bases are shared with TRBD1. Per germline, CDR1 SEHNR and CDR2 FQNEAQ (reference sequence). This CDR3 is 16 amino acids long. The J segment lost 4 bases and the V segment lost 0 bases, leaving 8 bases of the junction unmatched. CDR3 nucleotide sequence: TGTGCCAGCAGCTTAGCAAATGCGGGACAGAGCTATGGCTACACCTTC. This encodes CASSLANAGQSYGYTF.

The chain combines TRBV10-1 with TRBJ1-1, with TRBD1 identical over 8 bases. V lost 8 bases, J lost 1 base, and 9 bases stayed unmatched. This CDR3 comprises 15 residues. Germline lookup yields CDR1 WNHNN and CDR2 SYGVQD (reference sequence). The CDR3 reads CASVRQGRGNTEAFF. CDR3 in DNA: TGCGCCAGCGTAAGACAGGGGAGGGGGAACACTGAAGCTTTCTTT.

This chain links TRBV7-9 with TRBJ2-1; a possible D gene is TRBD2 (6 bases). Trimming cost V 5 bases and J 2 bases, with 13 bases left between them. Germline assignment: CDR1 SEHNR and CDR2 FQNEAQ (reference sequence). This CDR3 spans 15 amino acids. The CDR3 DNA reads as TGTGCCAGCAGCGGTACGGGGGTAACCTACAATGAGCAGTTCTTC. It codes for CASSGTGVTYNEQFF.

V gene TRBV7-3 combines with J gene TRBJ2-5, with 12 bases aligning to TRBD1. Germline V gene data show CDR1 as SGHTA and CDR2 as FQGTGA. The V and J ends lost 5 bases and 4 bases, in that order; junction bases with no gene match: 8. The CDR3 consists of 16 residues. CDR3 residues: CASSPRDRGLGETQYF. CDR3 nucleotides: TGTGCCAGCAGCCCGAGGGACAGGGGGCTTGGAGAGACCCAGTACTTC.

V usage is TRBV11-2 and J usage is TRBJ2-3, with D uncertain. Germline assignment: CDR1 SGHAT and CDR2 FQNNGV. This CDR3 has 11 amino acids. The V and J ends lost 3 bases and 6 bases respectively, with 4 bases between them. The chain's CDR3 is CASSLRDTQYF. CDR3 DNA sequence: TGTGCCAGCAGCTTGCGGGATACGCAGTATTTT.

CDR3 sequence reads: CASRTDLTSTDTQYF. CDR3 DNA: TGTGCCAGCAGGACCGACTTGACTAGCACAGATACGCAGTATTTT. This chain uses TRBV6-5 with TRBJ2-3; D unresolved. The CDR3 is 15 amino acids. Trimming removed 6 bases from V and 0 bases from J, with 13 bases in between. The germline CDR1 and CDR2 sequences are MNHEY and SVGAGI.

The CDR3 DNA follows: TGCGCCAGCGGTGGCGGGGGCTCGAACACCGGGGAGCTGTTTTTT. Translated: CASGGGGSNTGELFF. This chain uses TRBV10-1 with TRBJ2-2, with a possible D match to TRBD2 (7 bases). The CDR3 runs to 15 residues. Trimming took off 8 bases at V and 0 bases at J, with 13 bases between the two ends. Germline CDR1 and CDR2: WNHNN and SYGVQD (reference sequence).

The chain couples TRBV24-1 to TRBJ2-5; 8 positions match TRBD1. After removal of 5 bases from V and 4 bases from J, the junction contained 2 bases not matched to a gene. Germline CDR1 reads KGHDR; CDR2 reads SFDVKD. The CDR3 length is 13 residues. CDR3 DNA sequence: TGTGCCACCAGTGCCACAGGGGGAGAGACCCAGTACTTC. Amino acid sequence: CATSATGGETQYF.

This clone was counted once. The gene calls are TRBV10-3 and TRBJ2-3; 9 nucleotides match TRBD2. With V trimmed by 0 bases and J by 3 bases, 1 base remained unmatched. CDR3 size: 15 residues. Germline CDR1 is ENHRY and CDR2 is SYGVKD. CDR3 in amino acids: CAISESGLATDTQYF. CDR3 coding DNA: TGTGCCATCAGTGAGTCCGGACTAGCGACAGATACGCAGTATTTT.

This chain joins TRBV4-1 and TRBJ2-5; D perhaps matches TRBD2 (5 bases). There are 15 residues in the CDR3. The V end was cut by 1 base, the J end by 5 bases, with 14 bases between. Germline V lookup: CDR1 MGHRA, CDR2 YSYEKL. The CDR3 region is CASSQGPLGAETQYF. As DNA, the CDR3 is TGCGCCAGCAGCCAAGGTCCACTAGGCGCGGAGACCCAGTACTTC.

This chain links TRBV12-3 or TRBV12-4 with TRBJ1-1; possible D gene TRBD1, 6 bases. Trimming took 3 bases from V and 3 from J, leaving 8 bases between them. This CDR3 has 13 residues. The CDR3 loop is CASSLAGDTEAFF. CDR3 in DNA: TGTGCCAGCAGTTTGGCAGGGGACACTGAAGCTTTCTTT.

The V and J genes are TRBV2 and TRBJ1-3; the D is unclear. CDR1 and CDR2 (germline): SNHLY, FYNNEI. The CDR3 extends over 13 amino acids. Trimming stripped 6 bases from V and 1 base from J, with 7 bases between. CDR3 in amino acids: CASSAKSGNTIYF. CDR3 sequence (DNA): TGTGCCAGCAGCGCTAAATCTGGAAACACCATATATTTT. The full variable domain, completed using reference TRBV2 and TRBJ1-3, is EPEVTQTPSHQVTQMGQEVILRCVPISNHLYFYWYRQILGQKVEFLVSFYNNEISEKSEIFDDQFSVERPDGSNFTLKIRSTKLEDSAMYFCASSAKSGNTIYFGEGSWLTVV.

This chain joins TRBV7-6 and TRBJ1-3; a possible D gene is TRBD1 (6 bases). V was clipped by 6 bases and J by 0 bases, with 9 bases between them. CDR3 size: 14 residues. Germline lookup yields CDR1 SGHVS and CDR2 FNYEAQ. The CDR3 nucleotides read TGTGCCAGCAGGGGAGGGGGCTCTGGAAACACCATATATTTT. This translates into CASRGGGSGNTIYF.

This clone showed up just a few times. This chain joins TRBV4-2 and TRBJ2-5; 12 nucleotides align to TRBD2. Germline V gene sequence: CDR1 LGHNA, CDR2 YNFKEQ. This CDR3 has 17 amino acids. The V and J ends lost 0 bases and 5 bases, in that order; junction bases with no gene match: 7. The CDR3 region is CASSQDHSSGGVETQYF. Written as DNA, the CDR3 is TGTGCCAGCAGCCAAGATCACTCTAGCGGGGGGGTTGAGACCCAGTACTTC.

V usage is TRBV5-6 and J usage is TRBJ2-1, with a tentative D call TRBD1 (5 bases). With 2 bases removed from V and 4 bases from J, the gap between germline ends came to 7 bases. Germline V gene data show CDR1 as SGHDT and CDR2 as YYEEEE. This CDR3 region has 13 residues. The CDR3: CASSFRQYNEQFF. CDR3 coding DNA: TGTGCCAGCAGCTTCAGACAGTACAATGAGCAGTTCTTC.

The V call is TRBV9, the J call TRBJ1-6; D gene ambiguous. CDR3 length: 14 residues. Germline CDR1 reads SGDLS; CDR2 reads YYNGEE. V lost 0 bases and J lost 9, with 10 bases in between. The CDR3 loop reads CASSVESLRSPLHF. In nucleotides, the CDR3 is TGTGCCAGCAGCGTAGAAAGCCTTCGTTCACCCCTCCACTTT. The variable domain in full, with the rest retrieved from reference TRBV9 and TRBJ1-6, is DSGVTQTPKHLITATGQRVTLRCSPRSGDLSVYWYQQSLDQGLQFLIQYYNGEERAKGNILERFSAQQFPDLHSELNLSSLELGDSALYFCASSVESLRSPLHFGNGTRLTVT.